These 30 T cell receptor beta chains were all obtained from the same sample, sequenced in a study of CD8 T cells in ankylosing spondylitis. TCRdb re-called the 5' RACE reads with MiXCR, one entry per CDR3 protein. The sample has about 260,000 distinct CDR3 sequences; roughly a quarter are singletons. Sequencing was carried out using blood, either unsorted or a sorted T cell fraction (not recorded which). The receptors were gathered from a male donor with ankylosing spondylitis or in good health (not recorded which).

In its sample, this clonotype was seen many times. The rearrangement uses TRBV20-1 and TRBJ1-5, with TRBD1 identical over 7 bases. Germline V gene sequence: CDR1 DFQATT, CDR2 SNEGSKA (reference sequence). J lost 0 bases, V lost 5 bases, and 7 bases had no gene match. The CDR3 is 15 amino acids. The CDR3 protein is CSAPQGTYSNQPQHF. The CDR3 bases are TGCAGTGCTCCACAGGGGACGTATAGCAATCAGCCCCAGCATTTT.

This clonotype came up many times. The chain carries TRBV7-6 and TRBJ1-6; D is ambiguous. In germline, CDR1 is SGHVS, CDR2 FNYEAQ. The CDR3 covers 14 residues. V lost 2 bases and J lost 5, with 7 bases in between. The CDR3, as DNA: TGTGCCAGCAGCTTATCTGGGGATAATTCACCCCTCCACTTT. Residues: CASSLSGDNSPLHF.

This clonotype turned up a few times. V and J are TRBV6-1 and TRBJ2-7; a weak D match, TRBD2 (5 bases). This CDR3 has 13 residues. V gave up 0 bases and J gave up 3 bases, with 6 bases separating them. Germline V gene sequence: CDR1 MNHNS, CDR2 SASEGT. CDR3 coding DNA: TGTGCCAGCAGTGAAGCTCGGGGCTACGAGCAGTACTTC. Translating gives CASSEARGYEQYF.

This clonotype occurred many times. V usage is TRBV29-1 and J usage is TRBJ2-1; the D is unclear. This CDR3 has 10 amino acids. The V gene lost 1 base and the J gene lost 10 bases, with 5 bases spanning the gap. Germline V gene data show CDR1 as SQVTM and CDR2 as ANQGSEA. This chain's CDR3 is CSVEGPEQFF. As DNA, the CDR3 is TGCAGCGTTGAAGGTCCAGAGCAGTTCTTC.

This clonotype appeared a few times. CDR3 sequence: CSVPSGSARKETQYF. As DNA, the CDR3 is TGCAGTGTCCCTTCGGGTAGCGCGAGAAAAGAGACCCAGTACTTC. The chain uses TRBV20-1 and TRBJ2-5; a weak D match, TRBD2 (5 bases). The CDR3 loop spans 15 amino acids. The V gene lost 7 bases and the J gene lost 3 bases, with 21 bases spanning the gap. Germline CDR1 and CDR2: DFQATT and SNEGSKA (reference sequence).

The chain couples TRBV20-1 to TRBJ1-4; 7 bases are shared with TRBD1. The V gene's germline CDR1 is DFQATT and CDR2 SNEGSKA (reference sequence). Trimming took 8 bases from V and 0 from J; bases not matched to a gene: 9. This CDR3 region has 15 residues. The DNA of the CDR3 is TGCAGTTCGAAGGGACAGCTTGCAACTAATGAAAAACTGTTTTTT. This gives the protein CSSKGQLATNEKLFF.

The chain joins TRBV20-1 to TRBJ2-2; the D is unclear. From germline, CDR1 is DFQATT and CDR2 SNEGSKA (reference sequence). CDR3 length: 16 amino acids. V lost 0 bases to trimming and J lost 7 bases, with 18 bases between them. CDR3 nucleotides: TGCAGTGCTAGAGATCGAACAGCCCGCTTGGACGGGGAGCTGTTTTTT. Translated: CSARDRTARLDGELFF.

This clonotype was counted only a few times. The chain uses TRBV10-3 and TRBJ2-1; TRBD2 aligns across 16 bases. The ends lost 5 bases at V and 2 bases at J; junction bases unmatched: 12. The CDR3 has 20 residues. Germline CDR1 and CDR2: ENHRY and SYGVKD. This CDR3 reads CAISKSAGTSGGATYNEQFF. The DNA for the CDR3 is TGTGCCATCAGTAAATCAGCCGGGACTAGCGGGGGGGCAACCTACAATGAGCAGTTCTTC.

The chain carries TRBV12-3 or TRBV12-4 and TRBJ2-7; the match to TRBD1 covers 7 bases. J was trimmed by 0 bases and V by 7 bases; bases with no gene match: 3. The CDR3 contains 13 residues. The CDR3, as DNA: TGTGCCAGCACAGGGGGAAGCTCCTACGAGCAGTACTTC. It is translated as CASTGGSSYEQYF.

Ten or more counts support this clonotype. This sequence joins TRBV4-1 and TRBJ2-7; 7 nucleotides agree with TRBD1. Germline loops: CDR1 MGHRA, CDR2 YSYEKL. CDR3 size: 16 residues. V shed 3 bases and J 3 bases; nucleotides not matched to a gene: 11. The CDR3 DNA reads TGCGCCAGCAGCCATCCTCGACAGGGTTTTAGCTACGAGCAGTACTTC. It translates to CASSHPRQGFSYEQYF.

The chain carries TRBV11-2 and TRBJ2-1, with 10 bases fitting TRBD2. V was clipped by 4 bases and J by 8 bases; unmatched bases: 17. The CDR3 runs 18 residues. Germline lookup yields CDR1 SGHAT and CDR2 FQNNGV. CDR3 DNA sequence: TGTGCCAGCAGCTACAGCGGAGCGGGGGGGCCTTTTATCCATGAGCAGTTCTTC. Translated: CASSYSGAGGPFIHEQFF.

This chain uses TRBV20-1 with TRBJ2-3; D gene unclear. The CDR3 sequence is 13 residues long. The V gene lost 4 bases and the J gene lost 0 bases, with 8 bases spanning the gap. The V gene's germline CDR1 is DFQATT and CDR2 SNEGSKA (reference sequence). CDR3 region: CSATMDSTDTQYF. CDR3 in DNA: TGCAGTGCTACGATGGACAGCACAGATACGCAGTATTTT.

This clonotype was observed many times. This rearrangement joins TRBV20-1 to TRBJ2-2, with D hard to call. CDR1 is DFQATT and CDR2 is SNEGSKA in the germline V gene (reference sequence). The CDR3 totals 14 residues. V shed 3 bases and J shed 1 base, with 9 bases lying between them. CDR3 amino acids: CSARRQRNTGELFF. The CDR3 region has the DNA TGCAGTGCTAGGCGGCAGAGGAACACCGGGGAGCTGTTTTTT.

The CDR3 here is CASSGVSGANEQYF. The CDR3 coding sequence is TGTGCCAGCTCCGGCGTTTCGGGGGCGAACGAGCAGTACTTC. The rearrangement links TRBV18 to TRBJ2-7; D is perhaps TRBD1 or TRBD2 (6 bases each). V lost 6 bases, J lost 5 bases, and 17 bases lay in between. Germline CDR1 and CDR2: KGHSH and LQKENI. The CDR3 is 14 amino acids.

This clonotype was seen repeatedly, ten times or more. V is TRBV20-1 and J is TRBJ2-3; D gene ambiguous. V gave up 3 bases and J gave up 6 bases, with 13 bases separating them. Germline CDR1 and CDR2: DFQATT and SNEGSKA (reference sequence). The CDR3 is 13 amino acids. CDR3 sequence: CSARPGRGDTQYF. Here the CDR3 DNA reads TGCAGTGCTAGGCCCGGCCGTGGCGATACGCAGTATTTT.

This clonotype was recorded at least ten times. The chain uses TRBV6-5 and TRBJ2-7; weak D call: TRBD2 (5 bases). The CDR3 has 12 amino acids. Germline V gene data show CDR1 as MNHEY and CDR2 as SVGAGI. V lost 6 bases, J lost 7 bases, and 13 bases lay in between. The CDR3 DNA reads as TGTGCCAGCAGGACTGGCTCGGGGGAGCAGTACTTC. Encoded protein: CASRTGSGEQYF.

This clonotype has ten or more counts. The chain joins TRBV20-1 to TRBJ2-1; TRBD1 might be the D (6 bases). The CDR3 length is 14 residues. Germline lookup yields CDR1 DFQATT and CDR2 SNEGSKA (reference sequence). Trimming took off 5 bases at V and 4 bases at J, with 15 bases between the two ends. DNA of the CDR3: TGCAGTGCTGTACCGGGACACCTTTACAATGAGCAGTTCTTC. This translates into CSAVPGHLYNEQFF.

The table lists this clonotype with many counts. The V and J genes are TRBV11-2 and TRBJ2-3, with D maybe TRBD2 (6 bases). Germline V lookup: CDR1 SGHAT, CDR2 FQNNGV. CDR3 length equals 15 residues. Trimming took off 5 bases at V and 1 base at J, with 13 bases between the two ends. The CDR3 bases are TGTGCCAGCAGCCCGCGGGGCCCCGGCACAGATACGCAGTATTTT. Its protein is CASSPRGPGTDTQYF.

The V call is TRBV20-1, the J call TRBJ2-5; no clear D. The germline CDR1 and CDR2 sequences are DFQATT and SNEGSKA (reference sequence). The CDR3 sequence is 14 residues long. With 6 bases removed from V and 7 bases from J, the gap between germline ends came to 21 bases. This chain's CDR3 is CSAPLASYGTTQYF. The CDR3 nucleotides read TGCAGTGCACCCCTGGCCAGCTATGGAACGACCCAGTACTTC.

V usage is TRBV20-1 and J usage is TRBJ2-2, with TRBD1 matching 8 bases. The V gene's germline CDR1 is DFQATT and CDR2 SNEGSKA (reference sequence). There are 14 residues in the CDR3. The trim removed 3 bases at V and 0 bases at J, leaving 0 bases unmatched. The CDR3 is CSARTGANTGELFF. CDR3 coding DNA: TGCAGTGCTAGGACAGGGGCGAACACCGGGGAGCTGTTTTTT.

There are many counts of this clonotype. This rearrangement joins TRBV29-1 to TRBJ2-5; D unresolved. The CDR3 consists of 8 residues. Per germline, CDR1 SQVTM and CDR2 ANQGSEA. V lost 7 bases and J 7 bases, leaving 4 bases between the germline ends. CDR3 sequence: CSAGTQYF. CDR3 DNA: TGCAGCGCTGGGACCCAGTACTTC.

The chain joins TRBV5-4 to TRBJ2-7; 8 nucleotides line up with TRBD1. The V segment lost 4 bases and the J segment 3 bases; nucleotides outside the gene matches: 3. CDR3 length: 13 amino acids. CDR1 is SGHNT and CDR2 is YYREEE in the germline V gene (reference sequence). CDR3: CASSRDRYYEQYF. For the CDR3, the DNA is TGTGCCAGCAGCCGGGACAGGTACTACGAGCAGTACTTC.

This clonotype was recorded at least ten times. This chain uses TRBV12-3 or TRBV12-4 with TRBJ2-5; D possibly corresponds to TRBD1 (7 bases). The V end lost 4 bases, the J end lost 7 bases, and 13 bases lay between the germline ends. The CDR3 is made up of 13 amino acids. Here the CDR3 DNA reads TGTGCCAGCAGTTCCCTGCAGGGGGGGACCCAGTACTTC. Encoded protein: CASSSLQGGTQYF.

V is TRBV6-5 and J is TRBJ2-1; TRBD2 is a possible D gene (6 bases). The V gene's germline CDR1 is MNHEY and CDR2 SVGAGI. V dropped 0 bases and J dropped 0 bases, with 12 bases sitting between them. The CDR3 has 17 amino acids. CDR3 sequence reads: CASSYSGGRSSYNEQFF. CDR3 in DNA: TGTGCCAGCAGTTACTCGGGGGGTCGAAGCTCCTACAATGAGCAGTTCTTC.

This clonotype was seen at least ten times. The rearrangement uses TRBV20-1 and TRBJ2-3; D is uncertain. V was cut by 3 bases and J by 6 bases, with 7 bases left in between. This CDR3 contains 11 residues. Germline values: CDR1 DFQATT, CDR2 SNEGSKA (reference sequence). CDR3 in DNA: TGCAGTGCTAGTCCTGGGGATACGCAGTATTTT. Its protein product is CSASPGDTQYF.

This clonotype was detected only a few times. The chain couples TRBV20-1 to TRBJ2-2, with D possibly matching TRBD2 (6 bases). This CDR3 spans 15 amino acids. Looked up from germline, CDR1 is DFQATT and CDR2 is SNEGSKA (reference sequence). The ends were cut back, 3 bases at V and 6 bases at J, with 17 bases in the middle. This chain's CDR3 is CSARGGYGAAGELFF. DNA of the CDR3: TGCAGTGCTAGGGGGGGATACGGGGCGGCCGGGGAGCTGTTTTTT.

The CDR3 region is CASSFGVPSTDTQYF. For the CDR3, the DNA is TGTGCCAGCAGTTTTGGCGTCCCTAGCACAGATACGCAGTATTTT. The rearrangement links TRBV12-3 or TRBV12-4 to TRBJ2-3; D is undetermined. The CDR3 has 15 residues. The V end lost 3 bases, the J end lost 0 bases, and 10 bases lay between the germline ends.

CDR3 sequence reads: CSASGGYSTDTQYF. CDR3 DNA sequence: TGCAGTGCTAGCGGCGGATATAGCACAGATACGCAGTATTTT. The chain has TRBV20-1 and TRBJ2-3; D gene ambiguous. The CDR3 is 14 residues long. The V and J ends lost 3 bases and 0 bases respectively, with 10 bases between them. CDR1 DFQATT and CDR2 SNEGSKA come from the germline V gene (reference sequence).

This clonotype has ten or more counts. The chain has TRBV2 and TRBJ1-4; 10 bases map to TRBD1. CDR3 length equals 18 residues. Germline CDR1 is SNHLY and CDR2 is FYNNEI. J was trimmed by 0 bases and V by 6 bases; bases with no gene match: 10. The CDR3 here is CASRVGQGELATNEKLFF. The CDR3, as DNA: TGTGCCAGCAGGGTCGGACAGGGGGAACTGGCAACTAATGAAAAACTGTTTTTT.

Many counts were recorded for this clonotype. The V call is TRBV20-1, the J call TRBJ1-5; no reliable D call. V was trimmed by 0 bases and J by 0 bases, leaving 9 bases between them. Germline CDR1 is DFQATT and CDR2 is SNEGSKA (reference sequence). This CDR3 comprises 15 residues. CDR3 residues: CSARDGGVSNQPQHF. Here the CDR3 DNA reads TGCAGTGCTAGAGATGGTGGAGTTAGCAATCAGCCCCAGCATTTT.